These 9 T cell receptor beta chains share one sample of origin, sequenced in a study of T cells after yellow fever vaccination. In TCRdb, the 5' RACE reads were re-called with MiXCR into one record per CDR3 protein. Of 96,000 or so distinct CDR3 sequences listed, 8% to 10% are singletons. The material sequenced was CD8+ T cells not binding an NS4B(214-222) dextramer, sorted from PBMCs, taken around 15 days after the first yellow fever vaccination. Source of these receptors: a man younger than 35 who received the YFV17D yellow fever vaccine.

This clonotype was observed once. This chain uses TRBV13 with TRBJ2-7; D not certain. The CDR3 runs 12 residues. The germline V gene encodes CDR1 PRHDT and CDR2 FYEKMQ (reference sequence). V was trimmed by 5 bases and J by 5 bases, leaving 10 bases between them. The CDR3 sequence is CASSESGNEQYF. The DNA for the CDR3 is TGTGCCAGCAGCGAGTCGGGTAACGAGCAGTACTTC. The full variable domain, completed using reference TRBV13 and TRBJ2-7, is AAGVIQSPRHLIKEKRETATLKCYPIPRHDTVYWYQQGPGQDPQFLISFYEKMQSDKGSIPDRFSAQQFSDYHSELNMSSLELGDSALYFCASSESGNEQYFGPGTRLTVT.

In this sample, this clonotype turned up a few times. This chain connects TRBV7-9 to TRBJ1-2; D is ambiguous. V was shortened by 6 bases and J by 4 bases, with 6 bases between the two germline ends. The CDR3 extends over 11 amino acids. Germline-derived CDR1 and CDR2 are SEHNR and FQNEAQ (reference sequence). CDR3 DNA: TGTGCCAGCAGGTTTGGCTATGGCTACACCTTC. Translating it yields CASRFGYGYTF. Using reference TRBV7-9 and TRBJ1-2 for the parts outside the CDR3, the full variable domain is DTGVSQNPRHKITKRGQNVTFRCDPISEHNRLYWYRQTLGQGPEFLTYFQNEAQLEKSRLLSDRFSAERPKGSFSTLEIQRTEQGDSAMYLCASRFGYGYTFGSGTRLTVV.

CDR3 in DNA: TGCGCCAGCAGCCAAGATTTTATGCGATCAAGCTCCTACGAGCAGTACTTC. This codes for CASSQDFMRSSSYEQYF. This rearrangement joins TRBV4-1 to TRBJ2-7; D gene unclear. CDR3 length: 17 residues. Germline-derived CDR1 and CDR2 are MGHRA and YSYEKL. V dropped 0 bases and J dropped 0 bases, with 15 bases sitting between them.

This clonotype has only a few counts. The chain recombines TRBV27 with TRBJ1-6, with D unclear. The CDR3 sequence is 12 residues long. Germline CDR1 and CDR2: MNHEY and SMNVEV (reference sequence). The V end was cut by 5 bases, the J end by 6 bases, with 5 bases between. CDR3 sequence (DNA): TGTGCCAGCAGTCCGATTAATTCACCCCTCCACTTT. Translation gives CASSPINSPLHF.

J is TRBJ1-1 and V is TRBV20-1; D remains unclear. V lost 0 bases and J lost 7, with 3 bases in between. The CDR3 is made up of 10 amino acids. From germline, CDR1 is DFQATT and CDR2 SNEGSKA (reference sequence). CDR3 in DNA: TGCAGTGCTAGAGACGGTGAAGCTTTCTTT. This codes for CSARDGEAFF.

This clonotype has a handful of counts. This CDR3 reads CASSESRLAGVNSSYNEQFF. Here the CDR3 DNA reads TGCGCCAGCAGTGAGTCGAGACTAGCGGGGGTTAATAGCTCCTACAATGAGCAGTTCTTC. V usage is TRBV10-1 and J usage is TRBJ2-1, with 12 positions matching TRBD2. J was trimmed by 0 bases and V by 0 bases; bases with no gene match: 9. The CDR3 has 20 amino acids. Germline-derived CDR1 and CDR2 are WNHNN and SYGVQD (reference sequence).

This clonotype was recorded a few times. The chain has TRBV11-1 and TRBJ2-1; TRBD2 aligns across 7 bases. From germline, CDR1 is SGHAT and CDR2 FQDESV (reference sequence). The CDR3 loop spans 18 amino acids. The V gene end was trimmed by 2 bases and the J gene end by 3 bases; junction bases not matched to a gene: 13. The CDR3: CASSLPRQRGTNYNEQFF. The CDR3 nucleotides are TGTGCCAGCAGCTTACCCCGACAGCGGGGAACTAACTACAATGAGCAGTTCTTC.

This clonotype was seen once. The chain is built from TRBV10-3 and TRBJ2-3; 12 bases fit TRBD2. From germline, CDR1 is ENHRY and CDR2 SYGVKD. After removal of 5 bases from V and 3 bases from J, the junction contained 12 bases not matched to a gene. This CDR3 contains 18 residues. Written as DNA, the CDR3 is TGTGCCATCAGTCGCGACTGGGCTAGCGGGGGGGCTACAGATACGCAGTATTTT. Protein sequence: CAISRDWASGGATDTQYF.

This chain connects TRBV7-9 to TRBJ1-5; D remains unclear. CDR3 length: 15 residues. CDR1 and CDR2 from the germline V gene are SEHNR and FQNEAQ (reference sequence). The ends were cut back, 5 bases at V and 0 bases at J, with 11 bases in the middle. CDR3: CASSPGRYSNQPQHF. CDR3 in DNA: TGTGCCAGCAGCCCCGGACGGTATAGCAATCAGCCCCAGCATTTT.